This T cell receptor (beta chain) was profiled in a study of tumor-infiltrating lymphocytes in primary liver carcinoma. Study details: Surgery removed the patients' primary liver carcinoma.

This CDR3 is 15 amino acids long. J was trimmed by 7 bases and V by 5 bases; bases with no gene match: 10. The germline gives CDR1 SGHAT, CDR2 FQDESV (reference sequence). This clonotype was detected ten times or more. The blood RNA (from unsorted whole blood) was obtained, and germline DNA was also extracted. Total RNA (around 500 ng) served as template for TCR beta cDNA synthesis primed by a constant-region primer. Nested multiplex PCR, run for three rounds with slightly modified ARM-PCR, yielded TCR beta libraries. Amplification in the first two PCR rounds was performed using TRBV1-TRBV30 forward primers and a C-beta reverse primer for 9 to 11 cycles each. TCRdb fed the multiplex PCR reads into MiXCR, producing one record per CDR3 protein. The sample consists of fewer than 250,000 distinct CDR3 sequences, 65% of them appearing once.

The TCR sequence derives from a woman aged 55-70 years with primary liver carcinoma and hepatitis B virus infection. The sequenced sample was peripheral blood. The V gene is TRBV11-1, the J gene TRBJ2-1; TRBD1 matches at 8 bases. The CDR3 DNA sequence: TGTGCCAGCAGCCATCCCGGGACAGGCACTAATGAGCAGTTCTTC. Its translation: CASSHPGTGTNEQFF.